The rows below give T cell receptor beta chains drawn from one sample of a study of shared clonotypes between healthy human individuals. Some clones are missing from TCRdb's copy, which holds only in-frame ones; the method was immunoSEQ multiplex PCR. The sample records roughly 2.5 million clones, 85% to 95% being singletons. The source material was naive CD4+ T cells sorted from blood. Receptors were obtained from a man younger than 35 in good health. The CDR3 runs from the conserved cysteine through the conserved F or W. D genes are given only for firm matches. Size values are once, few and many counts, or a class for expanded clones, and some rows have none.

>TRBJ2-5|.|.|TRBV28
CAKAAAQETQYF
TGTGCTAAAGCTGCGGCACAAGAGACCCAGTACTTC
>TRBJ2-2|.|TRBD1|TRBV14
CASKPGGSGELFF
TGTGCCAGCAAGCCAGGGGGATCCGGGGAGCTGTTTTTT
>TRBJ1-2|.|.|TRBV5-1
CASSLGAGEVYGYTF
TGCGCCAGCAGCTTGGGGGCAGGGGAGGTCTATGGCTACACCTTC
>TRBJ2-1|.|TRBD2|TRBV6-5
CASRRGLALSGQFF
TGTGCCAGCAGACGGGGACTAGCCCTCTCGGGGCAGTTCTTC
>TRBJ1-1|few|.|TRBV7-8
CASSLPTGAGAFF
TGTGCCAGCAGCTTACCTACGGGGGCTGGAGCTTTCTTT
>TRBJ2-5|.|.|TRBV19
CASTPGKIVGETQYF
TGTGCCAGTACTCCCGGGAAGATCGTAGGGGAGACCCAGTACTTC
>TRBJ2-7|.|TRBD1|TRBV7-9
CASSPDRRGPETYEQYF
TGTGCCAGCAGCCCCGACCGCAGGGGGCCTGAGACCTACGAGCAGTACTTC
>TRBJ2-7|.|TRBD1|TRBV5-1
CASSGGTGGSYEQYF
TGCGCCAGCAGCGGCGGGACAGGGGGCTCCTACGAGCAGTACTTC
>TRBJ1-1|once|.|TRBV30
CAWSVGGAGTEAFF
TGTGCCTGGAGTGTAGGGGGGGCCGGCACTGAAGCTTTCTTT
>TRBJ1-4|.|TRBD1|TRBV6-5
CASRLRDRSNEKLFF
TGTGCCAGCAGGCTCCGGGACAGGTCGAATGAAAAACTGTTTTTT
>TRBJ2-1|.|.|TRBV6-1
CASTRLASIDNEQFF
TGTGCCAGCACTCGGCTAGCGAGTATAGACAATGAGCAGTTCTTC
>TRBJ2-7|.|.|TRBV9
CASSVAGGFPRLSYEQYF
TGTGCCAGCAGCGTAGCTGGTGGATTTCCGAGACTTTCCTACGAGCAGTACTTC
>TRBJ2-4|.|.|TRBV7-9
CASSLDAIDHIQYF
TGTGCCAGCAGCTTAGACGCCATAGATCACATTCAGTACTTC
>TRBJ2-6|.|.|TRBV18
CASSPSSGANVLTF
TGTGCCAGCTCACCGAGCTCTGGGGCCAACGTCCTGACTTTC
>TRBJ1-5|.|TRBD1|TRBV19
CASSSGTALSNQPQHF
TGTGCCAGTAGCTCAGGGACAGCCCTTAGCAATCAGCCCCAGCATTTT
>TRBJ1-6|.|.|TRBV14
CASSQGVGVGFTPLHF
TGTGCCAGCAGCCAAGGAGTAGGGGTTGGGTTTACACCCCTCCACTTT
>TRBJ1-6|.|TRBD1|TRBV6-5
CASRRDRGMDSPLHF
TGTGCCAGCAGGAGGGACAGGGGAATGGATTCACCCCTCCACTTT
>TRBJ2-7|.|TRBD2|TRBV7-2
CASRLAGIYEQYF
TGTGCCAGTCGTTTAGCGGGGATCTACGAGCAGTACTTC
>TRBJ1-2|.|TRBD1|TRBV5-5
CASSLWDRGQGGYTF
TGTGCCAGCAGCTTGTGGGACAGGGGGCAAGGTGGCTACACCTTC
>TRBJ2-5|.|.|TRBV6-1
CASSEASGIQETQYF
TGTGCCAGCAGTGAAGCGTCGGGTATCCAAGAGACCCAGTACTTC
>TRBJ2-1|.|.|TRBV7-2
CASSPLAGNEQFF
TGTGCCAGCAGCCCCCTGGCCGGCAATGAGCAGTTCTTC
>TRBJ1-1|few|.|TRBV7-3
CASSFGTVNTEAFF
TGTGCCAGCAGCTTTGGAACGGTGAACACTGAAGCTTTCTTT
>TRBJ1-3|once|TRBD1|TRBV30
CAWSRDSFGNTIYF
TGTGCCTGGAGTAGGGACAGCTTTGGAAACACCATATATTTT
>TRBJ1-5|.|.|TRBV4-1
CASSPGPGQPQHF
TGCGCCAGCAGCCCGGGGCCAGGTCAGCCCCAGCATTTT
>TRBJ2-4|.|TRBD2|TRBV5-1
CASSFTSGITGDKNIQYF
TGCGCCAGCAGCTTTACTAGCGGGATCACGGGTGACAAAAACATTCAGTACTTC
>TRBJ2-2|.|.|TRBV19
CASSHTGELFF
TGTGCCAGTAGTCACACCGGGGAGCTGTTTTTT
>TRBJ1-4|.|.|TRBV25-1
CASSEQGVTNEKLFF
TGTGCCAGCAGTGAACAGGGTGTCACTAATGAAAAACTGTTTTTT
>TRBJ1-2|.|.|TRBV7-2
CASSLRGNGYTF
TGTGCCAGCAGCTTACGGGGAAATGGCTACACCTTC
>TRBJ1-2|.|TRBD1|TRBV6-6
CASISTGGDYGYTF
TGTGCCAGCATTTCGACAGGGGGCGACTATGGCTACACCTTC
>TRBJ2-2|.|.|TRBV18
CASSPRQGLITGELFF
TGTGCCAGCTCACCACGGCAGGGGCTGATCACCGGGGAGCTGTTTTTT
>TRBJ1-4|.|TRBD1|TRBV6-1
CASSGGRGRGEKLFF
TGTGCCAGCAGTGGAGGAAGGGGGCGTGGTGAAAAACTGTTTTTT
>TRBJ2-7|.|TRBD1|TRBV5-4
CASSFQGAREEQYF
TGTGCCAGCAGCTTCCAGGGGGCACGTGAAGAGCAGTACTTC
>TRBJ2-3|once|.|TRBV6-5
CASRLSRSTDTQYF
TGTGCCAGCAGACTAAGCCGGAGCACAGATACGCAGTATTTT
>TRBJ1-2|.|TRBD1|TRBV27
CASSRDRANYGYTF
TGTGCCAGCAGCCGGGACAGGGCTAACTATGGCTACACCTTC
>TRBJ2-1|.|.|TRBV5-1
CASSYEGPAYNEQFF
TGCGCCAGCAGCTACGAGGGACCTGCCTACAATGAGCAGTTCTTC
>TRBJ2-2|.|TRBD2|TRBV5-6
CASSFLASGVAGELFF
TGTGCCAGCAGCTTTCTCGCTAGCGGGGTCGCCGGGGAGCTGTTTTTT
>TRBJ2-3|.|.|TRBV6-5
CASSYSGSSTDTQYF
TGTGCCAGCAGTTACTCGGGATCTAGCACAGATACGCAGTATTTT
>TRBJ2-5|.|.|TRBV29-1
CSVGRGETQYF
TGCAGCGTGGGCCGGGGGGAGACCCAGTACTTC
>TRBJ1-1|.|.|TRBV30
CAWSRLNTEAFF
TGTGCCTGGAGCAGATTGAACACTGAAGCTTTCTTT
>TRBJ2-5|.|.|TRBV7-2
CASSRRPGAGETQYF
TGTGCCAGCAGCCGGCGGCCGGGGGCAGGAGAGACCCAGTACTTC
>TRBJ2-1|.|.|TRBV9
CASSVLGMADYNEQFF
TGTGCCAGCAGCGTATTAGGTATGGCAGACTACAATGAGCAGTTCTTC
>TRBJ2-7|.|.|TRBV28
CASSLDYPYEQYF
TGTGCCAGCAGTTTAGATTACCCCTACGAGCAGTACTTC
>TRBJ1-4|.|.|TRBV11-2
CASSARGSANEKLFF
TGTGCCAGCAGCGCCCGGGGGTCAGCTAATGAAAAACTGTTTTTT
>TRBJ2-3|.|.|TRBV18
CASSPPVSDGSPQYF
TGTGCCAGCTCACCACCCGTCTCCGACGGTTCTCCGCAGTATTTT
>TRBJ2-7|.|TRBD1|TRBV28
CASRRGQGGYEQYF
TGTGCCAGCAGGAGGGGACAGGGTGGGTACGAGCAGTACTTC
>TRBJ1-1|.|TRBD1|TRBV6-1
CASSETRGTVNTEAFF
TGTGCCAGCAGTGAAACTCGCGGGACAGTGAACACTGAAGCTTTCTTT
>TRBJ1-5|.|.|TRBV28
CASSTDTFSNQPQHF
TGTGCCAGCAGCACGGACACCTTCAGCAATCAGCCCCAGCATTTT
>TRBJ2-5|.|.|TRBV5-1
CASSLNAETQYF
TGCGCCAGCAGCTTGAACGCGGAGACCCAGTACTTC
>TRBJ1-6|.|.|TRBV11-2
CASSLGFRNSPLHF
TGTGCCAGCAGCTTAGGATTCAGGAATTCACCCCTCCACTTT
>TRBJ1-4|.|.|TRBV18
CASSPSVAATNEKLFF
TGTGCCAGCTCACCATCGGTGGCTGCAACTAATGAAAAACTGTTTTTT
>TRBJ1-2|few|TRBD1|TRBV9
CASSAGQGKGGYTF
TGTGCCAGCAGCGCAGGACAGGGAAAGGGAGGCTACACCTTC
>TRBJ2-7|.|TRBD2|TRBV28
CASSLAGGYEQYF
TGTGCCAGCAGTTTAGCGGGAGGCTACGAGCAGTACTTC
>TRBJ2-1|.|.|TRBV5-1
CASSSTANEQFF
TGCGCCAGCAGCTCGACTGCTAATGAGCAGTTCTTC
>TRBJ1-6|few|.|TRBV19
CASRARGEGNSPLHF
TGTGCCAGTAGGGCTCGGGGCGAAGGTAATTCACCCCTCCACTTT
>TRBJ1-2|once|TRBD1|TRBV28
CASSSTGKFYGYTF
TGTGCCAGCAGTTCGACAGGGAAATTCTATGGCTACACCTTC